This passage covers 20 T cell receptor beta chains from one sample sequenced in a study of sequential checkpoint blockade in melanoma. Profiling relied on immunoSEQ multiplex PCR, and the TCRdb table lists in-frame clones only, not all of them. The sample contains some 930 clones, about 20% of which appear only once. Regarding treatment: randomized to nivolumab then ipilimumab (arm A) or the reverse (arm B). The specimen comprised tumor tissue (inferred from file names), sampled from a patient given nivolumab and ipilimumab in sequence. The receptor set was obtained from a human donor with melanoma.

By sample fraction, this clone is hyperexpanded. The chain links TRBV11-3 to TRBJ2-7; D gene unclear. Trimming shortened V by 5 bases and J by 7 bases, and 18 bases separated the two germline ends. CDR3 length equals 14 residues. Germline V gives CDR1 SGHNT, CDR2 YENEEA. The CDR3 nucleotides are TGTGCCAGCAGCCCCACTGAAGGTGCTCGGGAGCAGTACTTC. Protein: CASSPTEGAREQYF.

The V and J genes are TRBV5-1 and TRBJ1-2; TRBD1 is a possible D gene (5 bases). Germline loops: CDR1 SGHRS, CDR2 YFSETQ. The CDR3 loop spans 15 amino acids. Trimming removed 4 bases at V and 4 bases at J, with 17 bases between. The CDR3 region is CASSQIRVPSYGYTF. In DNA, the CDR3 is TGCGCCAGCAGCCAGATCAGGGTACCGTCCTATGGCTACACCTTC.

This clone has a handful of counts. V usage is TRBV9 and J usage is TRBJ1-1; D unresolved. There are 12 residues in the CDR3. The germline V and J ends were trimmed by 4 bases and 7 bases, with 11 bases remaining between them. Germline CDR1 reads SGDLS; CDR2 reads YYNGEE. The CDR3 DNA sequence: TGTGCCAGCAGCTTAGAATCCAGTGAAGCTTTCTTT. It encodes CASSLESSEAFF.

The V and J genes are TRBV6-8 and TRBJ1-3, with D maybe TRBD1 (5 bases). CDR3 length equals 14 residues. Germline V gene lookup returns CDR1 MNHGY and CDR2 SAAAGT. The ends were cut back, 2 bases at V and 0 bases at J, with 5 bases in the middle. CDR3 DNA: TGTGCCAGCAGTTACGACAGCTCTGGAAACACCATATATTTT. As protein: CASSYDSSGNTIYF.

This clone is judged large (0.1 to 1%). The rearrangement uses TRBV9 and TRBJ1-1, with unresolved D. The CDR3 loop spans 12 amino acids. Per the germline V gene, CDR1 is SGDLS and CDR2 is YYNGEE. Trimming pared 4 bases from V and 4 bases from J, leaving 8 bases between. The CDR3 loop is CASSPWSTEAFF. DNA of the CDR3: TGTGCCAGCAGCCCTTGGTCCACTGAAGCTTTCTTT.

This chain uses TRBV9 with TRBJ1-6; D unresolved. This CDR3 spans 15 amino acids. Germline assignment: CDR1 SGDLS and CDR2 YYNGEE. V lost 3 bases and J lost 0, with 7 bases in between. CDR3 region: CASSGLTSYNSPLHF. The CDR3 DNA reads TGTGCCAGCAGCGGCTTAACCTCCTATAATTCACCCCTCCACTTT.

This clone was picked up a small number of times. This sequence joins TRBV15 and TRBJ2-3; a weak D match, TRBD1 (6 bases). V was cut by 0 bases and J by 6 bases, with 16 bases left in between. Germline V gene lookup returns CDR1 LNHNV and CDR2 YYDKDF (reference sequence). This CDR3 comprises 16 residues. This chain's CDR3 is CATSRDLGALQDTQYF. The CDR3 coding sequence is TGTGCCACCAGCAGAGATTTGGGGGCCCTACAGGATACGCAGTATTTT.

This clone was detected only a few times. The V call is TRBV6-8, the J call TRBJ2-3; D possibly uses TRBD1 or TRBD2 (5 bases each). Germline lookup yields CDR1 MNHGY and CDR2 SAAAGT. V dropped 7 bases and J dropped 2 bases, with 16 bases sitting between them. The CDR3 has 15 amino acids. CDR3 bases: TGTGCCAGCAAATCGAGAGGGGACCACACAGATACGCAGTATTTT. It encodes CASKSRGDHTDTQYF.

By sample share, this clone is medium-sized. The V and J genes are TRBV9 and TRBJ1-2; 8 bases are a match to TRBD1. V trimming: 4 bases; J trimming: 4 bases; junction bases outside the gene matches: 6. The CDR3 has 14 residues. Germline CDR1 is SGDLS and CDR2 is YYNGEE. As DNA, the CDR3 is TGTGCCAGCAGCCCACTAGGACAGGGCTATGGCTACACCTTC. Residues: CASSPLGQGYGYTF.

This chain links TRBV6-8 with TRBJ2-2, with 10 bases that match TRBD1. The CDR3 is 17 residues long. V dropped 5 bases and J dropped 0; count of bases not matched to a gene: 6. Germline CDR1 is MNHGY and CDR2 is SAAAGT. CDR3 sequence reads: CASSRAGTGANTGELFF. The CDR3 nucleotides are TGTGCCAGCAGTCGTGCGGGGACAGGGGCGAACACCGGGGAGCTGTTTTTT.

V is TRBV9 and J is TRBJ2-7; 7 bases are a match to TRBD2. Germline V gives CDR1 SGDLS, CDR2 YYNGEE. V dropped 1 base and J dropped 2; count of bases not matched to a gene: 9. The CDR3 sequence is 16 residues long. CDR3 loop: CASSVRGNAGAYEQYF. In nucleotides, the CDR3 is TGTGCCAGCAGCGTAAGAGGGAATGCGGGAGCCTACGAGCAGTACTTC.

V is TRBV6-8 and J is TRBJ1-2; 7 nucleotides align to TRBD1. Trimming cost V 7 bases and J 3 bases; bases outside gene matches: 5. The germline gives CDR1 MNHGY, CDR2 SAAAGT. This CDR3 is built from 13 residues. The DNA for the CDR3 is TGTGCCAGCACCGAGACAGGGTACTATGGCTACACCTTC. Amino acid sequence: CASTETGYYGYTF.

This chain links TRBV6-8 with TRBJ2-7; 10 bases agree with TRBD2. CDR3 length equals 15 residues. Germline V CDR1 and CDR2: MNHGY, SAAAGT. V was clipped by 1 base and J by 6 bases; unmatched bases: 6. CDR3 DNA: TGTGCCAGCAGTTACTACGGGACTAGCGAAAGCGAGCAGTACTTC. Residues: CASSYYGTSESEQYF.

This clone came up a few times. The rearrangement links TRBV6-8 to TRBJ1-2; D is undetermined. Trimming left V 0 bases short and J 6 bases short, with 20 bases between. The CDR3 is 17 residues long. The V gene's germline CDR1 is MNHGY and CDR2 SAAAGT. CDR3 sequence: CASSYSLLWQPRNGYTF. The CDR3 region has the DNA TGTGCCAGCAGTTACTCGTTATTGTGGCAGCCTAGGAATGGCTACACCTTC.

This clone is deemed large (0.1 to 1%). The rearrangement links TRBV4-1 to TRBJ2-2; a possible D gene is TRBD2 (7 bases). Deletions cut 0 bases from V and 7 bases from J, with 18 bases between. CDR3 length: 17 amino acids. CDR1 and CDR2 (germline): MGHRA, YSYEKL. CDR3 loop: CASSQEGGPTYNGELFF. The CDR3 DNA reads TGCGCCAGCAGCCAAGAGGGGGGGCCCACCTATAACGGGGAGCTGTTTTTT.

This clone was picked up a small number of times. At one of its ends the junction is not consistent with the germline gene, which may arise from a read error. The DNA includes a base that is either unread or ambiguous, and X takes the place of its residue. This chain links TRBV28 with TRBJ2-5, with a weak D call TRBD2 (7 bases). The germline V gene encodes CDR1 MDHEN and CDR2 SYDVKM. CDR3 length equals 19 residues. CDR3 DNA: TGTGCCAGCWGTTTCGGCAGGACGCATGGGGGGGGGCCCGGAGAGACCCAGTACTTC. It yields the protein CASXFGRTHGGGPGETQYF.

The V gene is TRBV19, the J gene TRBJ2-4; 8 bases agree with TRBD1. The CDR3 length is 14 residues. Unmatched junction bases numbered 3, after V lost 1 base and J lost 7 bases. The V gene's germline CDR1 is LNHDA and CDR2 SQIVND (reference sequence). The CDR3 region has the DNA TGTGCCAGTAGTATAGCGTCAGGGGGCAACATTCAGTACTTC. Residues: CASSIASGGNIQYF.

This clone was detected only a few times. The chain carries TRBV6-8 and TRBJ1-1; D gene uncertain. Trimming shortened V by 2 bases and J by 2 bases, and 9 bases separated the two germline ends. Per the germline V gene, CDR1 is MNHGY and CDR2 is SAAAGT. The CDR3 covers 14 residues. The DNA for the CDR3 is TGTGCCAGCAGTTACACCGGGGTTAACACTGAAGCTTTCTTT. Its translation: CASSYTGVNTEAFF.

The rearrangement uses TRBV2 and TRBJ2-7; perhaps TRBD1 as D (6 bases). The CDR3 runs to 16 residues. The V gene's germline CDR1 is SNHLY and CDR2 FYNNEI. Trimming pared 4 bases from V and 0 bases from J, leaving 16 bases between. The CDR3 region is CASSGGPGQASYEQYF. The CDR3 DNA sequence: TGTGCCAGCAGTGGGGGACCGGGACAAGCCTCCTACGAGCAGTACTTC.

Sample share makes this clone large. This chain connects TRBV29-1 to TRBJ1-1, with D perhaps TRBD1 (6 bases). Trimming left V 1 base short and J 2 bases short, with 17 bases between. Germline CDR1 reads SQVTM; CDR2 reads ANQGSEA. The CDR3 has 16 amino acids. The CDR3 region has the DNA TGCAGCGTTGAAGCCTCCCCCTGGGACACTAACACTGAAGCTTTCTTT. Its translation is CSVEASPWDTNTEAFF.